Presented here are 32 T cell receptor beta chains from one specimen sequenced in a study of blood T cell repertoires in COVID-19. Clones were sequenced by immunoSEQ multiplex PCR, and TCRdb holds only the in-frame ones, with some missing. The table has roughly 81,000 clones, about 86% seen once. The sample comprised peripheral blood. Every receptor here comes from a man older than 75 with active or convalescent COVID-19.

The rearrangement uses TRBV27 and TRBJ1-2, with 9 bases fitting TRBD1. Germline CDR1 MNHEY, CDR2 SMNVEV (reference sequence). The CDR3 runs 13 residues. V trimming: 3 bases; J trimming: 6 bases; junction bases outside the gene matches: 2. CDR3 in amino acids: CASSFRDRDGYTF. In DNA form, the CDR3 reads TGTGCCAGCAGTTTCCGGGACAGGGATGGCTACACCTTC.

Here the CDR3 DNA reads TGTGCCAGCAGCCCAAGGAGAGGTGGCGGGGAGCTGTTTTTT. It specifies CASSPRRGGGELFF. The V and J genes are TRBV11-3 and TRBJ2-2; no reliable D call. CDR1 and CDR2 (germline): SGHNT, YENEEA. The CDR3 loop spans 14 amino acids. V was shortened by 5 bases and J by 7 bases, with 14 bases between the two germline ends.

J is TRBJ1-5 and V is TRBV6-2 or TRBV6-3, with 9 nucleotides matching TRBD1. Germline V gene lookup returns CDR1 MNHEY and CDR2 SVGEGT. The CDR3 contains 15 residues. J lost 6 bases, V lost 5 bases, and 8 bases had no gene match. CDR3: CASSPTGTGTQPQHF. The CDR3, as DNA: TGTGCCAGCAGTCCCACCGGGACAGGGACTCAGCCCCAGCATTTT.

This clone was seen a few times. The chain links TRBV2 to TRBJ1-2; D call uncertain. Germline loops: CDR1 SNHLY, CDR2 FYNNEI. Between the trimmed V and J ends, which lost 1 base and 8 bases, there was a span of 11 bases. There are 13 residues in the CDR3. CDR3 coding DNA: TGTGCCAGCAGTGAAGGGGCTCCTCAAGGCTACACCTTC. Translated: CASSEGAPQGYTF.

V gene TRBV20-1 combines with J gene TRBJ1-4; the D is unclear. The CDR3 sequence is 11 residues long. CDR1 is DFQATT, CDR2 SNEGSKA, per germline (reference sequence). Trimming took 6 bases from V and 8 from J, leaving 10 bases between them. The CDR3 sequence: CSAPEREKLFF. CDR3 DNA: TGCAGTGCCCCCGAGCGGGAAAAACTGTTTTTT.

This clone was detected a few times. This rearrangement joins TRBV11-3 to TRBJ2-3; a possible D gene is TRBD1 (5 bases). Germline-derived CDR1 and CDR2 are SGHNT and YENEEA. The CDR3 consists of 15 residues. Deletions cut 1 base from V and 2 bases from J, with 10 bases between. The CDR3 loop is CASSLGRTFTDTQYF. The CDR3 DNA sequence: TGTGCCAGCAGCTTAGGAAGGACATTCACAGATACGCAGTATTTT. Drawing the rest from reference TRBV11-3 and TRBJ2-3, the complete variable domain is EAGVVQSPRYKIIEKKQPVAFWCNPISGHNTLYWYLQNLGQGPELLIRYENEEAVDDSQLPKDRFSAERLKGVDSTLKIQPAELGDSAVYLCASSLGRTFTDTQYFGPGTRLTVL.

This chain joins TRBV3-1 (or the pseudogene TRBV3-2) and TRBJ2-2, with a tentative D call TRBD1 (5 bases). This CDR3 contains 15 residues. The V gene's germline CDR1 is LGHDT and CDR2 YNNKEL (reference sequence). The V gene lost 5 bases and the J gene lost 3 bases, with 13 bases spanning the gap. The CDR3 spells CASSNQGQYTGELFF. DNA of the CDR3: TGTGCCAGCAGCAACCAGGGTCAGTACACCGGGGAGCTGTTTTTT.

This clone has just a few counts. J is TRBJ1-5 and V is TRBV19; D perhaps matches TRBD1 (5 bases). V lost 7 bases to trimming and J lost 5 bases, with 15 bases between them. CDR1 and CDR2 from the germline V gene are LNHDA and SQIVND (reference sequence). This CDR3 contains 14 residues. Here the CDR3 DNA reads TGTGCCAGTAATACAAGGGGTCGTGATCAGCCCCAGCATTTT. Translation: CASNTRGRDQPQHF.

J is TRBJ1-2 and V is TRBV18; 9 bases are a match to TRBD1. The ends lost 4 bases at V and 0 bases at J; junction bases unmatched: 6. This CDR3 comprises 16 residues. Per the germline V gene, CDR1 is KGHSH and CDR2 is LQKENI. In DNA form, the CDR3 reads TGTGCCAGCTCACTACAGGGGGCGACGTCTAACTATGGCTACACCTTC. This encodes CASSLQGATSNYGYTF. The full variable domain, with the rest looked up from reference TRBV18 and TRBJ1-2, is NAGVMQNPRHLVRRRGQEARLRCSPMKGHSHVYWYRQLPEEGLKFMVYLQKENIIDESGMPKERFSAEFPKEGPSILRIQQVVRGDSAAYFCASSLQGATSNYGYTFGSGTRLTVV.

The chain is built from TRBV4-1 and TRBJ1-2; D call uncertain. V was trimmed by 4 bases and J by 4 bases, leaving 13 bases between them. This CDR3 spans 14 amino acids. Germline V gene lookup returns CDR1 MGHRA and CDR2 YSYEKL. The CDR3 loop reads CASSPLGGIYGYTF. The CDR3 nucleotides read TGCGCCAGCAGCCCCCTTGGAGGGATCTATGGCTACACCTTC.

The rearrangement joins TRBV5-1 to TRBJ2-3; D is unresolved. V shed 2 bases and J shed 2 bases, with 9 bases lying between them. CDR1 and CDR2 (germline): SGHRS, YFSETQ. CDR3 size: 14 residues. This CDR3 reads CASSFDWNTDTQYF. Written as DNA, the CDR3 is TGCGCCAGCAGCTTTGACTGGAACACAGATACGCAGTATTTT. Combining the CDR3 with reference TRBV5-1 and TRBJ2-3 gives the whole variable domain KAGVTQTPRYLIKTRGQQVTLSCSPISGHRSVSWYQQTPGQGLQFLFEYFSETQRNKGNFPGRFSGRQFSNSRSEMNVSTLELGDSALYLCASSFDWNTDTQYFGPGTRLTVL.

V usage is TRBV7-9 and J usage is TRBJ1-2; 8 bases agree with TRBD1. The CDR3 length is 16 residues. Germline V gene data show CDR1 as SEHNR and CDR2 as FQNEAQ (reference sequence). The V and J ends lost 4 bases and 4 bases, in that order; junction bases with no gene match: 11. CDR3 residues: CASSSTDRGISYGYTF. Written as DNA, the CDR3 is TGTGCCAGCAGCTCGACAGACAGGGGAATTTCCTATGGCTACACCTTC.

The V gene is TRBV18, the J gene TRBJ2-7, with a weak D call TRBD1 (6 bases). The germline V and J ends were trimmed by 6 bases and 5 bases, with 14 bases remaining between them. Germline loops: CDR1 KGHSH, CDR2 LQKENI. The CDR3 has 13 residues. The CDR3 reads CASSPQGLHEQYF. DNA of the CDR3: TGTGCCAGCTCCCCCCAGGGGCTTCACGAGCAGTACTTC. The whole variable domain, remainder taken from reference TRBV18 and TRBJ2-7, is NAGVMQNPRHLVRRRGQEARLRCSPMKGHSHVYWYRQLPEEGLKFMVYLQKENIIDESGMPKERFSAEFPKEGPSILRIQQVVRGDSAAYFCASSPQGLHEQYFGPGTRLTVT.

The chain recombines TRBV9 with TRBJ2-2; D remains ambiguous. V gave up 4 bases and J gave up 5 bases, with 9 bases separating them. CDR1 is SGDLS, CDR2 YYNGEE, per germline. The CDR3 length is 13 residues. CDR3 in amino acids: CASSPPVTGELFF. The CDR3 DNA reads as TGTGCCAGCAGCCCTCCGGTTACCGGGGAGCTGTTTTTT.

The chain recombines TRBV4-3 with TRBJ2-2; D remains ambiguous. Germline V gene sequence: CDR1 LGHNA, CDR2 YSLEER. This CDR3 contains 15 residues. V lost 2 bases and J lost 3, with 10 bases in between. In DNA form, the CDR3 reads TGCGCCAGCAGCCAATACTATGACGACACCGGGGAGCTGTTTTTT. It is translated as CASSQYYDDTGELFF.

V gene TRBV20-1 combines with J gene TRBJ1-2; D gene unclear. CDR1 is DFQATT and CDR2 is SNEGSKA in the germline V gene (reference sequence). Trimming stripped 7 bases from V and 7 bases from J, with 10 bases between. There are 10 residues in the CDR3. The CDR3 nucleotides are TGCAGTGTTAGGGCCCCTGGCTACACCTTC. Translation gives CSVRAPGYTF.

This chain links TRBV18 with TRBJ2-2; D not resolved. Between the trimmed V and J ends, which lost 2 bases and 0 bases, there was a span of 10 bases. This CDR3 is 16 amino acids long. Per the germline V gene, CDR1 is KGHSH and CDR2 is LQKENI. In DNA form, the CDR3 reads TGTGCCAGCTCACCAATCGTAACGGCGAACACCGGGGAGCTGTTTTTT. Translation gives CASSPIVTANTGELFF.

This clone was counted a single time. The chain recombines TRBV5-6 with TRBJ1-1; possible D gene TRBD1, 6 bases. Trimming left V 2 bases short and J 2 bases short, with 16 bases between. Per the germline V gene, CDR1 is SGHDT and CDR2 is YYEEEE. CDR3 size: 16 residues. This chain's CDR3 is CASSFKPGEGNTEAFF. CDR3 sequence (DNA): TGTGCCAGCAGCTTTAAACCAGGGGAGGGAAACACTGAAGCTTTCTTT.

At least ten counts were recorded for this clone. The chain couples TRBV6-5 to TRBJ1-6; weak D call: TRBD1 (6 bases). The length of the CDR3 is 14 residues. The V and J ends lost 10 bases and 10 bases respectively, with 20 bases between them. CDR1 and CDR2 (germline): MNHEY, SVGAGI. CDR3 region: CATTGSLGNSPLHF. The CDR3 DNA sequence: TGTGCCACTACAGGGTCTTTGGGGAACTCACCCCTCCACTTT.

This clone has only a few counts. The chain couples TRBV28 to TRBJ2-7, with 7 bases fitting TRBD1. V was clipped by 7 bases and J by 2 bases; unmatched bases: 5. The CDR3 sequence is 13 residues long. Per the germline V gene, CDR1 is MDHEN and CDR2 is SYDVKM. This CDR3 reads CASIQGETYEQYF. CDR3 nucleotide sequence: TGTGCCAGCATCCAGGGGGAAACCTACGAGCAGTACTTC.

The chain couples TRBV5-4 to TRBJ2-3; TRBD2 aligns across 9 bases. Germline V CDR1 and CDR2: SGHNT, YYREEE (reference sequence). The CDR3 runs 17 residues. Trimming removed 0 bases from V and 3 bases from J; junction bases left unmatched: 8. DNA for the CDR3: TGTGCCAGCAGCTTGGGGTCTAGCGGGGAGGGTACAGATACGCAGTATTTT. Protein product: CASSLGSSGEGTDTQYF.

This chain joins TRBV10-2 and TRBJ2-3; possibly TRBD1 for D (5 bases). The V gene lost 7 bases and the J gene lost 0 bases, with 8 bases spanning the gap. There are 13 residues in the CDR3. Germline CDR1 and CDR2: WSHSY and SAAADI. The CDR3 DNA reads as TGCGCCAGCAATACAGGAAGCACAGATACGCAGTATTTT. This sequence encodes CASNTGSTDTQYF.

V gene TRBV3-1 (or the pseudogene TRBV3-2) combines with J gene TRBJ2-3, with 8 bases lining up with TRBD2. This CDR3 is 16 amino acids long. Trimming took 0 bases from V and 2 from J; bases not matched to a gene: 4. Germline-derived CDR1 and CDR2 are LGHDT and YNNKEL (reference sequence). CDR3 bases: TGTGCCAGCAGCCAAGATACGGGGGGGCTCACAGATACGCAGTATTTT. As protein: CASSQDTGGLTDTQYF.

V and J are TRBV28 and TRBJ2-7, with 11 bases lining up with TRBD2. Germline V gene sequence: CDR1 MDHEN, CDR2 SYDVKM. Trimming took 6 bases from V and 3 from J; bases not matched to a gene: 7. This CDR3 has 15 amino acids. The CDR3 nucleotides read TGTGCCAGCAGCCCCACTAGCGGGAGCGTCTACGAGCAGTACTTC. Translation: CASSPTSGSVYEQYF.

V gene TRBV11-2 combines with J gene TRBJ2-1; D ambiguous. Trimming removed 5 bases from V and 6 bases from J, with 11 bases in between. Germline CDR1 and CDR2: SGHAT and FQNNGV. CDR3 length: 13 amino acids. The CDR3 DNA sequence: TGTGCCAGCAGCCGTACTACGTCCAATGAGCAGTTCTTC. It encodes CASSRTTSNEQFF.

V gene TRBV6-2 or TRBV6-3 combines with J gene TRBJ1-6; 11 positions match TRBD1. Trimming cost V 4 bases and J 10 bases; bases outside gene matches: 6. This CDR3 has 15 residues. The germline V gene has CDR1 MNHEY and CDR2 SVGEGT. The CDR3 DNA follows: TGTGCCAGCAGTTCCCGGGACAGGGGGACCTCACCCCTCCACTTT. It specifies CASSSRDRGTSPLHF.

This clone was seen once. The genes are TRBV5-1 and TRBJ1-5; 8 bases are a match to TRBD1. This CDR3 spans 15 amino acids. Germline CDR1 is SGHRS and CDR2 is YFSETQ. V lost 4 bases, J lost 2 bases, and 5 bases stayed unmatched. The CDR3 sequence is CASSPGGGGNQPQHF. The CDR3 DNA reads TGCGCCAGCAGCCCAGGGGGCGGCGGCAATCAGCCCCAGCATTTT. The complete variable domain, with remaining parts taken from reference TRBV5-1 and TRBJ1-5, reads KAGVTQTPRYLIKTRGQQVTLSCSPISGHRSVSWYQQTPGQGLQFLFEYFSETQRNKGNFPGRFSGRQFSNSRSEMNVSTLELGDSALYLCASSPGGGGNQPQHFGDGTRLSIL.

The chain is built from TRBV5-1 and TRBJ2-2; TRBD1 might be the D (5 bases). Trimming removed 2 bases at V and 0 bases at J, with 8 bases between. The germline V gene encodes CDR1 SGHRS and CDR2 YFSETQ. The CDR3 is 15 amino acids. The CDR3 sequence is CASSFGHTNTGELFF. DNA of the CDR3: TGCGCCAGCAGCTTCGGACATACGAACACCGGGGAGCTGTTTTTT.

The chain joins TRBV5-6 to TRBJ1-5; 8 positions match TRBD1. V lost 1 base and J lost 5; bases outside the gene matches: 8. The CDR3 extends over 16 amino acids. Germline V CDR1 and CDR2: SGHDT, YYEEEE. CDR3 in DNA: TGTGCCAGCAGCTTGTACACAGGGGGTTCTTATCAGCCCCAGCATTTT. Protein product: CASSLYTGGSYQPQHF.

The chain's CDR3 is CASSLGQGSNTEAFF. Here the CDR3 DNA reads TGCGCCAGCAGCCTGGGACAGGGGTCGAACACTGAAGCTTTCTTT. V is TRBV4-1 and J is TRBJ1-1; 10 nucleotides line up with TRBD1. With V trimmed by 4 bases and J by 1 base, 3 bases remained unmatched. The length of the CDR3 is 15 residues. The germline gives CDR1 MGHRA, CDR2 YSYEKL.

The V and J genes are TRBV25-1 and TRBJ2-5; 10 bases are a match to TRBD2. V lost 2 bases, J lost 2 bases, and 5 bases stayed unmatched. Germline V gene sequence: CDR1 MGHDK, CDR2 SYGVNS. CDR3 size: 16 residues. CDR3 protein: CASSESGRAGQETQYF. As DNA, the CDR3 is TGTGCCAGCAGTGAAAGCGGGAGGGCGGGGCAAGAGACCCAGTACTTC. The complete variable domain, with remaining parts taken from reference TRBV25-1 and TRBJ2-5, reads EADIYQTPRYLVIGTGKKITLECSQTMGHDKMYWYQQDPGMELHLIHYSYGVNSTEKGDLSSESTVSRIRTEHFPLTLESARPSHTSQYLCASSESGRAGQETQYFGPGTRLLVL.

The chain employs TRBV19 and TRBJ1-3; the D gene is possibly TRBD1 (6 bases). Germline CDR1 and CDR2: LNHDA and SQIVND (reference sequence). V was pared by 8 bases and J by 2 bases, with 16 bases between. The CDR3 spans 15 residues. The CDR3 here is CASVGRQDTGNTIYF. The CDR3 DNA follows: TGTGCCAGTGTGGGCCGACAGGATACTGGAAACACCATATATTTT.